Here is one T cell receptor (beta chain) with its context. Here immunoSEQ multiplex PCR was the method, and the copy in TCRdb shows in-frame clones only, minus some. The data show some 75,000 clones, over 80% seen once. This specimen comes from a study of radiation and T cells in renal cell carcinoma. Study-wide context: Nephrectomy followed 15 Gy stereotactic body radiation by 4 weeks.

Time point meaning: blood 2 weeks post-SBRT. Specified treatment: 15 Gy SBRT to primary tumor, nephrectomy 4 weeks later. The sample here was blood, taken from a patient whose treatment included radiotherapy and nephrectomy. This receptor was taken from a man aged 55 to 70 with renal cell carcinoma.

CDR3 in amino acids: CASSRYDRSEKLFF. The DNA for the CDR3 is TGTGCCAGCAGCCGGTACGACAGGAGTGAAAAACTGTTTTTT. The chain has TRBV7-8 and TRBJ1-4, with a possible D match to TRBD1 (6 bases). The V and J ends lost 5 bases and 7 bases respectively, with 14 bases between them. The CDR3 loop spans 14 amino acids. Germline V CDR1 and CDR2: SGHVS, FQNEAQ.